The present T cell receptor (beta chain) was sequenced within a study of blood T cell repertoires in COVID-19. The wider study: Material from acute and convalescent COVID-19 was sourced from the United States, Italy and Spain. Sources were T cells, B-cell-depleted T cells, or PBMCs; the material itself was cDNA or gDNA.

Some clones are missing from TCRdb's copy, which holds only in-frame ones; the method was immunoSEQ multiplex PCR. The sample lists roughly 60,000 clones; about 81% were seen once. Germline values: CDR1 SGHRS, CDR2 YFSETQ. The CDR3 consists of 13 residues. Trimming took 4 bases from V and 5 from J; bases not matched to a gene: 2. Source material: peripheral blood. The genes are TRBV5-1 and TRBJ2-2; 7 bases line up with TRBD2. This sequence was found in a man older than 75 with acute or convalescent COVID-19. As DNA, the CDR3 is TGCGCCAGCAGCAGCGGGGTGACCGGGGAGCTGTTTTTT. Translating it yields CASSSGVTGELFF.